Listed here are 18 T cell receptor beta chains from one sample, sequenced in a study of shared clonotypes between healthy human individuals (dated by TCRdb to 2019 to 2021). CD8 naive samples consisted of CD45RO-negative cells that were positively selected for CCR7, yielding a CD45RA+CCR7+ population without TemRA cells. Libraries were made using the immunoSEQ multiplex PCR assay. Imported from immuneACCESS, the table was reduced by TCRdb to in-frame sequences with V and J called. These copies leave out some clones; in studies compared against another copy, an unresolved V gene accounts for under half, and the cause of the remainder is not known. A total of about 700,000 clones appear in this sample, just over 90% of them only once. 24% of the sample is in the top ten clones. Sequenced sample: naive CD8+ T cells sorted from blood. In the paper's terms, the cell subset or site label means: CD45RA+CCR7+. The receptors come from a man aged 30 to 45 in good health.

A single count supports this clone. The rearrangement links TRBV6-5 to TRBJ2-2; D is ambiguous. This CDR3 has 14 amino acids. Deletions cut 5 bases from V and 4 bases from J, with 11 bases between. Germline V lookup: CDR1 MNHEY, CDR2 SVGAGI. The CDR3 DNA reads TGTGCCAGCAGTCCGTCGCAGGTCACCGGGGAGCTGTTTTTT. Translation: CASSPSQVTGELFF.

To note about this clone: The same CDR3 arises from other DNA sequences in this sample as well. The chain joins TRBV13 to TRBJ2-7, with a possible D match to TRBD2 (5 bases). CDR3 size: 12 residues. Germline CDR1 is PRHDT and CDR2 is FYEKMQ (reference sequence). Between the trimmed V and J ends, which lost 1 base and 6 bases, there was a span of 7 bases. The CDR3 protein is CASSLVRGEQYF. In DNA, the CDR3 is TGTGCCAGCAGCTTAGTTCGGGGCGAGCAGTACTTC.

The chain combines TRBV28 with TRBJ2-7; maybe TRBD2 (6 bases). The V end was cut by 5 bases, the J end by 1 base, with 18 bases between. The CDR3 is made up of 16 amino acids. Per the germline V gene, CDR1 is MDHEN and CDR2 is SYDVKM. CDR3 loop: CASSSLLANMSYEQYF. The CDR3 nucleotides read TGTGCCAGCAGTAGCCTACTAGCTAATATGTCCTACGAGCAGTACTTC.

V usage is TRBV4-1 and J usage is TRBJ2-1; D uncertain. Trimming took 5 bases from V and 3 from J, leaving 5 bases between them. The CDR3 has 12 amino acids. In germline, CDR1 is MGHRA, CDR2 YSYEKL. The CDR3 DNA reads as TGCGCCAGCAGCGATAACTACAATGAGCAGTTCTTC. The encoded protein is CASSDNYNEQFF.

V and J are TRBV29-1 and TRBJ2-7; TRBD1 matches 10 bases. Per germline, CDR1 SQVTM and CDR2 ANQGSEA. Trimming removed 4 bases from V and 3 bases from J; junction bases left unmatched: 6. The CDR3 runs to 14 residues. The CDR3, as DNA: TGCAGCGTTGGTGTGGGGACAGGGGACTACGAGCAGTACTTC. This translates into CSVGVGTGDYEQYF.

V and J are TRBV5-4 and TRBJ2-7; 8 bases fit TRBD2. Germline CDR1 SGHNT, CDR2 YYREEE (reference sequence). This CDR3 is built from 16 residues. V trimming: 5 bases; J trimming: 0 bases; junction bases outside the gene matches: 10. As DNA, the CDR3 is TGTGCCAGCAGTACGGGACGGGAGGGTTCCTCCTACGAGCAGTACTTC. Translation gives CASSTGREGSSYEQYF.

This chain joins TRBV7-9 and TRBJ2-7, with 11 positions matching TRBD1. Germline V gene sequence: CDR1 SEHNR, CDR2 FQNEAQ (reference sequence). The CDR3 covers 18 residues. V was clipped by 4 bases and J by 0 bases; unmatched bases: 11. CDR3 nucleotides: TGTGCCAGCAGCTCTAACCTACCGGGACAGGGGGTCTCCTACGAGCAGTACTTC. This codes for CASSSNLPGQGVSYEQYF.

The chain combines TRBV29-1 with TRBJ2-1; D possibly corresponds to TRBD1 (5 bases). Germline values: CDR1 SQVTM, CDR2 ANQGSEA. Trimming left V 2 bases short and J 0 bases short, with 11 bases between. The CDR3 is 15 amino acids. The CDR3 sequence is CSVEMLGDSYNEQFF. The CDR3 region has the DNA TGCAGCGTTGAAATGTTAGGGGACTCCTACAATGAGCAGTTCTTC.

V gene TRBV30 combines with J gene TRBJ2-7; either TRBD1 or TRBD2 may fit D (5 bases each). This CDR3 contains 12 residues. Germline lookup yields CDR1 GTSNPN and CDR2 SVGIG (reference sequence). V was pared by 2 bases and J by 7 bases, with 12 bases between. In nucleotides, the CDR3 is TGTGCCTGGAGTCCGGTATGGGGGGAGCAGTACTTC. Translation gives CAWSPVWGEQYF.

The chain joins TRBV7-9 to TRBJ2-1, with no clear D. Germline V gives CDR1 SEHNR, CDR2 FQNEAQ (reference sequence). This CDR3 contains 16 residues. Deletions cut 5 bases from V and 10 bases from J, with 24 bases between. The CDR3, as DNA: TGTGCCAGCAGCCCATATTCAGGTTTCGGCGAATTCGAGCAGTTCTTC. Residues: CASSPYSGFGEFEQFF.

With respect to this clone: At one boundary the junction diverges from the germline segment, which might be a read error. V usage is TRBV5-3 and J usage is TRBJ2-7; 7 positions match TRBD2. TRBV5-3 is recorded as an ORF, its role being uncertain. This CDR3 is 13 amino acids long. The CDR3 DNA reads TGTGTCAGAAAATCCCGTAGGCGGGAGGAGCAGTACTTC. Its protein is CVRKSRRREEQYF.

The chain uses TRBV7-9 and TRBJ2-7; either TRBD1 or TRBD2 may supply D (5 bases each). This CDR3 region has 17 residues. Per germline, CDR1 SEHNR and CDR2 FQNEAQ (reference sequence). Trimming took 5 bases from V and 0 from J, leaving 20 bases between them. The CDR3 coding sequence is TGTGCCAGCAGCGACCAGGGCGGGCGGTTGAGCTCCTACGAGCAGTACTTC. This translates into CASSDQGGRLSSYEQYF.

This rearrangement joins TRBV7-9 to TRBJ2-3; weak D call: TRBD2 (5 bases). V was pared by 5 bases and J by 2 bases, with 14 bases between. Germline V CDR1 and CDR2: SEHNR, FQNEAQ (reference sequence). The CDR3 has 15 residues. The CDR3: CASSPKAVYTDTQYF. As DNA, the CDR3 is TGTGCCAGCAGCCCCAAAGCGGTCTACACAGATACGCAGTATTTT.

J is TRBJ2-5 and V is TRBV7-9; 7 nucleotides align to TRBD1. The CDR3 is 19 residues long. The germline gives CDR1 SEHNR, CDR2 FQNEAQ (reference sequence). J gave up 5 bases and V 5 bases, and 23 bases lay outside the gene matches. CDR3 region: CASSPQRGRRGRGEETQYF. Here the CDR3 DNA reads TGTGCCAGCAGCCCCCAAAGGGGGCGCAGGGGGAGAGGCGAGGAGACCCAGTACTTC.

The chain employs TRBV11-3 and TRBJ1-1; D is undetermined. The V and J ends lost 1 base and 7 bases respectively, with 7 bases between them. In germline, CDR1 is SGHNT, CDR2 YENEEA. The CDR3 totals 12 residues. The CDR3 DNA follows: TGTGCCAGCAGCTTAGGACGCCTTGAAGCTTTCTTT. It is translated as CASSLGRLEAFF.

About this clone: Other DNA sequences from this sample encode an identical CDR3 as well. The V and J genes are TRBV27 and TRBJ2-7; D remains ambiguous. CDR3 length equals 13 residues. Germline assignment: CDR1 MNHEY and CDR2 SMNVEV (reference sequence). V was cut by 6 bases and J by 2 bases, with 11 bases left in between. The CDR3 DNA is TGTGCCAGCAGCCTAAAGGTCACCTACGAGCAGTACTTC. It encodes CASSLKVTYEQYF.

Of note for this clone: This CDR3 is also generated by other DNA sequences in the sample. V and J are TRBV27 and TRBJ1-1; no definite D call. Trimming took off 6 bases at V and 1 base at J, with 12 bases between the two ends. CDR1 and CDR2 (germline): MNHEY, SMNVEV (reference sequence). CDR3 length: 14 amino acids. CDR3 protein: CASSPGLRNTEAFF. The CDR3 DNA follows: TGTGCCAGCAGCCCAGGATTACGGAACACTGAAGCTTTCTTT.

The rearrangement uses TRBV11-2 and TRBJ2-5; D not resolved. This CDR3 has 12 amino acids. Germline CDR1 reads SGHAT; CDR2 reads FQNNGV. V gave up 8 bases and J gave up 4 bases, with 11 bases separating them. The CDR3 sequence: CASSRRRETQYF. In nucleotides, the CDR3 is TGTGCCAGCTCCCGCCGGCGAGAGACCCAGTACTTC. The full variable domain, its missing parts supplied by reference TRBV11-2 and TRBJ2-5, is EAGVAQSPRYKIIEKRQSVAFWCNPISGHATLYWYQQILGQGPKLLIQFQNNGVVDDSQLPKDRFSAERLKGVDSTLKIQPAKLEDSAVYLCASSRRRETQYFGPGTRLLVL.